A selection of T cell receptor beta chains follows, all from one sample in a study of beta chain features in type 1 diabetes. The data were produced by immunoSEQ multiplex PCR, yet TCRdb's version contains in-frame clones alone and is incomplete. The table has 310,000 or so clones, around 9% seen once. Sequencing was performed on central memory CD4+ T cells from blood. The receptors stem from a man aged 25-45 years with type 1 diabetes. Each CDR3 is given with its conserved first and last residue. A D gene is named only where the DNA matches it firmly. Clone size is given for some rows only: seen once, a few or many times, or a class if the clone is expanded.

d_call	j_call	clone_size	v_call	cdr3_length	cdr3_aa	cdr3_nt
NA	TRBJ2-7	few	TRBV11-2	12	CASSLELREQYF	TGTGCCAGCAGCTTAGAATTGCGCGAGCAGTACTTC
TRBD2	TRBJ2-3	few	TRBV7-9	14	CASLAGGPSDTQYF	TGTGCCAGCCTAGCGGGGGGGCCTTCGGATACGCAGTATTTT
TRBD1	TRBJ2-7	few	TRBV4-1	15	CASSHPDRGSYEQYF	TGCGCCAGCAGCCACCCGGACAGGGGCTCCTACGAGCAGTACTTC
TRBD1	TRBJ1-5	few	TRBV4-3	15	CASSQEWGQGQPQHF	TGCGCCAGCAGCCAAGAATGGGGACAGGGACAGCCCCAGCATTTT
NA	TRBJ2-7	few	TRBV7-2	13	CASSSPVGAEQYF	TGTGCCAGCAGCTCCCCGGTGGGAGCCGAGCAGTACTTC
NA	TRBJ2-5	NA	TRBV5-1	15	CASSAVAGGGETQYF	TGCGCCAGCAGCGCGGTAGCCGGTGGAGGGGAGACCCAGTACTTC
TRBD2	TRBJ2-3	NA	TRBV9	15	CASSVPSGMTDTQYF	TGTGCCAGCAGTGTGCCTAGCGGGATGACAGATACGCAGTATTTT
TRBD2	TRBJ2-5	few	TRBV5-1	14	CASSSGGQQETQYF	TGCGCCAGCAGTAGCGGGGGGCAGCAAGAGACCCAGTACTTC
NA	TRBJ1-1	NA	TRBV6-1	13	CASSRGRSTEAFF	TGTGCCAGCAGCAGAGGTCGGAGCACTGAAGCTTTCTTT
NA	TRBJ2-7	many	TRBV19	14	CASSIGAHAGEQYF	TGTGCCAGTAGTATTGGGGCTCACGCGGGCGAGCAGTACTTC
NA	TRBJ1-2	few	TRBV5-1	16	CASSATRSEQGDGYTF	TGCGCCAGCAGCGCGACCAGGTCAGAGCAGGGCGATGGCTACACCTTC
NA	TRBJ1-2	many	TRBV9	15	CASSVGPGEGYGYTF	TGTGCCAGCAGCGTAGGGCCCGGGGAGGGCTATGGCTACACCTTC
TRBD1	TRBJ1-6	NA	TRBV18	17	CASSLWTGREGNSPLHF	TGTGCCAGCTCATTGTGGACAGGGAGGGAAGGTAATTCACCCCTCCACTTT
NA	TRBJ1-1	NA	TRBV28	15	CASSLPQGSNTEAFF	TGTGCCAGCAGTTTACCGCAGGGGTCGAACACTGAAGCTTTCTTT
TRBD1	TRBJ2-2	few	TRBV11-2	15	CASSLEQGAPGELFF	TGTGCCAGCAGCTTAGAGCAGGGGGCCCCCGGGGAGCTGTTTTTT
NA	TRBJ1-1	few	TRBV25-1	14	CASSPGSVDTEAFF	TGTGCCAGCAGCCCCGGGTCGGTTGACACTGAAGCTTTCTTT
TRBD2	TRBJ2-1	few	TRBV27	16	CASNQQISGDYNEQFF	TGTGCCAGCAACCAACAAATTAGCGGGGATTACAATGAGCAGTTCTTC
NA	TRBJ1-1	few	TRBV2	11	CASLMNTEAFF	TGTGCCAGCTTGATGAACACTGAAGCTTTCTTT
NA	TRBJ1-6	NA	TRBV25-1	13	CASKFTGNSPLHF	TGTGCCAGCAAATTTACAGGGAATTCACCCCTCCACTTT
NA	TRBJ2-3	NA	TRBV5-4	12	CASSLVSDTQYF	TGTGCCAGCAGCTTGGTTTCAGATACGCAGTATTTT
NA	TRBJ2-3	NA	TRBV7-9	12	CATKGRTDTQYF	TGTGCCACAAAGGGGCGCACAGATACGCAGTATTTT
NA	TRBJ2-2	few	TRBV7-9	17	CASEILDLYKGTGELFF	TGTGCCAGCGAGATTTTGGATCTATATAAGGGCACCGGGGAGCTGTTTTTT
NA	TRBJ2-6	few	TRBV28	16	CASSSPGYSGANVLTF	TGTGCCAGCAGTTCCCCAGGATACTCTGGGGCCAACGTCCTGACTTTC
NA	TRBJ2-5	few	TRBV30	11	CAWSALETQYF	TGTGCCTGGAGTGCCCTCGAGACCCAGTACTTC
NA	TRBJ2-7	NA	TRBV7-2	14	CASSVSGGAYEQYF	TGTGCCAGCAGCGTCAGCGGAGGAGCCTACGAGCAGTACTTC
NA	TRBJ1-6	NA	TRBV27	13	CASSTQGNSPLHF	TGTGCCAGCAGTACCCAGGGTAATTCACCCCTCCACTTT
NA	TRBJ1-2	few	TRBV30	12	CAWSPGNRGYTF	TGTGCCTGGAGTCCAGGGAATCGTGGCTACACCTTC
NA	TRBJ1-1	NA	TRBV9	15	CASSALTVMNTEAFF	TGTGCCAGCAGCGCCCTGACAGTTATGAACACTGAAGCTTTCTTT
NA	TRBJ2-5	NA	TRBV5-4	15	CASRVPAGAQETQYF	TGTGCCAGCAGAGTCCCCGCGGGGGCCCAAGAGACCCAGTACTTC
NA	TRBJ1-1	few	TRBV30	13	CAWSTGLNTEAFF	TGTGCCTGGAGTACGGGTCTGAACACTGAAGCTTTCTTT
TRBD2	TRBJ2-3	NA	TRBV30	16	CASYPFSGGFTDTQYF	TGTGCCTCCTACCCATTTAGCGGGGGGTTCACAGATACGCAGTATTTT